The 21 T cell receptor beta chains below all came from one sample that was sequenced in a study of blood T cell repertoires in COVID-19. Sequenced by immunoSEQ multiplex PCR; TCRdb stores in-frame clones only, minus some. The sample shows 70,000 to 95,000 clones, approximately 90% of them seen only once. Sequencing input: peripheral blood. These receptors came from a man over 45 with acute or convalescent COVID-19.

J is TRBJ2-3 and V is TRBV5-1, with 9 positions matching TRBD2. This CDR3 comprises 17 residues. Germline V gene sequence: CDR1 SGHRS, CDR2 YFSETQ. J was trimmed by 7 bases and V by 0 bases; bases with no gene match: 12. CDR3 loop: CASSLAGSREGGYTQYF. DNA of the CDR3: TGCGCCAGCAGCTTGGCCGGGTCGCGGGAGGGAGGCTATACGCAGTATTTT.

The J gene is TRBJ2-7, the V gene TRBV7-6; D perhaps matches TRBD1 (5 bases). Germline V CDR1 and CDR2: SGHVS, FNYEAQ. The CDR3 extends over 13 amino acids. V gave up 3 bases and J gave up 5 bases, with 11 bases separating them. CDR3 residues: CASSFGPGNEQYF. Here the CDR3 DNA reads TGTGCCAGCAGCTTTGGCCCAGGGAACGAGCAGTACTTC.

The V and J genes are TRBV7-9 and TRBJ2-3; D is undetermined. The ends were cut back, 2 bases at V and 1 base at J, with 10 bases in the middle. The V gene's germline CDR1 is SEHNR and CDR2 FQNEAQ (reference sequence). The CDR3 consists of 15 residues. This chain's CDR3 is CASSLRELRTDTQYF. The CDR3 bases are TGTGCCAGCAGCTTAAGAGAACTTCGCACAGATACGCAGTATTTT.

CDR3 residues: CASSFGGIDDGYTF. DNA of the CDR3: TGCGCCAGCAGCTTCGGGGGTATTGACGATGGCTACACCTTC. The V gene is TRBV5-1, the J gene TRBJ1-2, with D perhaps matching TRBD1 (5 bases). V was pared by 2 bases and J by 6 bases, with 14 bases between. The CDR3 is 14 amino acids. Germline values: CDR1 SGHRS, CDR2 YFSETQ.

V and J are TRBV11-2 and TRBJ2-5, with TRBD1 matching over 8 bases. The CDR3 spans 14 residues. V trimming: 6 bases; J trimming: 3 bases; junction bases outside the gene matches: 6. Germline V gene data show CDR1 as SGHAT and CDR2 as FQNNGV. CDR3 nucleotide sequence: TGTGCCAGCAGTCGTAACAGGGGGAAAGAGACCCAGTACTTC. It codes for CASSRNRGKETQYF.

This chain joins TRBV7-9 and TRBJ2-7, with D perhaps TRBD1 (5 bases). V was shortened by 6 bases and J by 6 bases, with 18 bases between the two germline ends. Germline V CDR1 and CDR2: SEHNR, FQNEAQ (reference sequence). The CDR3 is 14 residues long. CDR3 region: CASSFRQPASEQYF. CDR3 nucleotide sequence: TGTGCCAGCAGTTTTAGACAGCCCGCATCCGAGCAGTACTTC.

CDR3 DNA: TGTGCCAGCAGTTTGCGAATCGGACATCCAAATTCACCCCTCCACTTT. Protein product: CASSLRIGHPNSPLHF. The rearrangement joins TRBV28 to TRBJ1-6, with D maybe TRBD1 (5 bases). V was cut by 3 bases and J by 7 bases, with 16 bases left in between. The CDR3 covers 16 residues. The V gene's germline CDR1 is MDHEN and CDR2 SYDVKM.

This chain connects TRBV7-2 to TRBJ1-2; 7 bases align to TRBD1. The CDR3 covers 13 residues. Germline V lookup: CDR1 SGHTA, CDR2 FQGNSA. Unmatched junction bases numbered 2, after V lost 3 bases and J lost 4 bases. CDR3 loop: CASSLDRSYGYTF. CDR3 DNA sequence: TGTGCCAGCAGCTTGGACAGGAGCTATGGCTACACCTTC.

This chain uses TRBV25-1 with TRBJ1-4, with TRBD1 as a possible D gene (6 bases). With 0 bases removed from V and 6 bases from J, the gap between germline ends came to 8 bases. CDR3 length: 14 residues. CDR1 and CDR2 from the germline V gene are MGHDK and SYGVNS. CDR3 loop: CASSEYRGDEKLFF. CDR3 bases: TGTGCCAGCAGTGAATACAGGGGAGATGAAAAACTGTTTTTT.

The CDR3 nucleotides read TGCGCCAGCAGCCAAGGGGCGGCCGGGACAGCATATGGCTACACCTTC. Amino acid sequence: CASSQGAAGTAYGYTF. The rearrangement uses TRBV4-1 and TRBJ1-2; 7 bases fit TRBD1. CDR3 length: 16 residues. V gave up 1 base and J gave up 5 bases; unmatched junction bases: 10. The germline V gene has CDR1 MGHRA and CDR2 YSYEKL.

The V and J genes are TRBV4-3 and TRBJ2-2; D gene ambiguous. Germline V lookup: CDR1 LGHNA, CDR2 YSLEER. V was pared by 0 bases and J by 5 bases, with 7 bases between. This CDR3 contains 14 residues. CDR3 amino acids: CASSQDTGTGELFF. The CDR3 DNA sequence: TGCGCCAGCAGCCAAGATACGGGTACCGGGGAGCTGTTTTTT.

The chain carries TRBV14 and TRBJ1-2; 10 bases line up with TRBD1. V trimming: 4 bases; J trimming: 4 bases; junction bases outside the gene matches: 9. The CDR3 consists of 16 residues. The germline V gene encodes CDR1 SGHDN and CDR2 FVKESK. The CDR3 sequence is CASSRRTGGLTYGYTF. The CDR3 nucleotides are TGTGCCAGCAGCCGCCGGACAGGGGGGTTAACCTATGGCTACACCTTC. The whole variable domain, remainder taken from reference TRBV14 and TRBJ1-2, is EAGVTQFPSHSVIEKGQTVTLRCDPISGHDNLYWYRRVMGKEIKFLLHFVKESKQDESGMPNNRFLAERTGGTYSTLKVQPAELEDSGVYFCASSRRTGGLTYGYTFGSGTRLTVV.

The chain is built from TRBV9 and TRBJ2-3, with a possible D match to TRBD2 (5 bases). Germline V gene lookup returns CDR1 SGDLS and CDR2 YYNGEE. Trimming removed 4 bases from V and 4 bases from J, with 16 bases in between. This CDR3 spans 15 amino acids. The CDR3 is CASSQSGTSADTQYF. In DNA, the CDR3 is TGTGCCAGCAGCCAAAGCGGAACGAGTGCAGATACGCAGTATTTT.

The chain uses TRBV7-8 and TRBJ1-5; 8 nucleotides line up with TRBD1. The trim removed 5 bases at V and 5 bases at J, leaving 8 bases unmatched. The length of the CDR3 is 15 residues. The germline CDR1 and CDR2 sequences are SGHVS and FQNEAQ. The chain's CDR3 is CASSPGQGRYQPQHF. CDR3 DNA sequence: TGTGCCAGCAGCCCTGGACAGGGTAGGTATCAGCCCCAGCATTTT. The complete variable domain, with remaining parts taken from reference TRBV7-8 and TRBJ1-5, reads GAGVSQSPRYKVAKRGQDVALRCDPISGHVSLFWYQQALGQGPEFLTYFQNEAQLDKSGLPSDRFFAERPEGSVSTLKIQRTQQEDSAVYLCASSPGQGRYQPQHFGDGTRLSIL.

The chain joins TRBV11-2 to TRBJ1-1, with 11 nucleotides matching TRBD1. Trimming took 5 bases from V and 3 from J; bases not matched to a gene: 5. The germline gives CDR1 SGHAT, CDR2 FQNNGV. CDR3 length: 15 amino acids. The CDR3: CASSPGGQGDTEAFF. The CDR3 nucleotides read TGTGCCAGCAGCCCCGGGGGACAGGGGGACACTGAAGCTTTCTTT.

The chain has TRBV5-4 and TRBJ2-5; 9 bases agree with TRBD2. The junction had 7 bases not matched to a gene; V was cut back by 5 bases and J by 5 bases. The germline V gene encodes CDR1 SGHNT and CDR2 YYREEE (reference sequence). The CDR3 is 14 amino acids. The CDR3 loop is CASSSGTSRETQYF. In DNA form, the CDR3 reads TGTGCCAGCAGTTCGGGGACTAGCAGGGAGACCCAGTACTTC.

V usage is TRBV9 and J usage is TRBJ2-2, with D tentatively TRBD2 (5 bases). CDR1 and CDR2 (germline): SGDLS, YYNGEE. Trimming took 2 bases from V and 2 from J, leaving 10 bases between them. CDR3 length: 15 residues. CDR3 in DNA: TGTGCCAGCAGCGTGTTAGAGGGTAACACCGGGGAGCTGTTTTTT. Its translation is CASSVLEGNTGELFF.

The chain links TRBV4-1 to TRBJ2-3; D is ambiguous. Trimming shortened V by 4 bases and J by 6 bases, and 8 bases separated the two germline ends. This CDR3 has 12 amino acids. The V gene's germline CDR1 is MGHRA and CDR2 YSYEKL. The CDR3 region has the DNA TGCGCCAGCAGCCCGCGTGAGGATACGCAGTATTTT. Residues: CASSPREDTQYF.

The sample holds a few counts of this clone. This chain links TRBV7-8 with TRBJ2-1, with D possibly matching TRBD2 (6 bases). CDR1 and CDR2 from the germline V gene are SGHVS and FQNEAQ. V lost 4 bases, J lost 7 bases, and 17 bases lay in between. The CDR3 runs 15 residues. CDR3 sequence reads: CASSSLRGGENEQFF. DNA of the CDR3: TGTGCCAGCAGCTCCTTGAGAGGAGGGGAAAATGAGCAGTTCTTC.

J is TRBJ1-2 and V is TRBV7-2; tentatively, D is TRBD1 (6 bases). Germline V CDR1 and CDR2: SGHTA, FQGNSA. The CDR3 is made up of 17 amino acids. V was cut by 2 bases and J by 0 bases, with 16 bases left in between. The CDR3 loop reads CASSLTPDRFTNYGYTF. The CDR3 coding sequence is TGTGCCAGCAGCTTAACCCCGGACAGATTTACTAACTATGGCTACACCTTC.

The V and J genes are TRBV5-6 and TRBJ1-2; D not resolved. Germline CDR1 and CDR2: SGHDT and YYEEEE. CDR3 length: 13 residues. V lost 3 bases and J lost 8, with 14 bases in between. The CDR3, as DNA: TGTGCCAGCAGCTCCAGGTGGGGAGGGGGCTACACCTTC. Its translation is CASSSRWGGGYTF.